What follows are 13 T cell receptor beta chains derived from one specimen sequenced in a study of shared clonotypes between healthy human individuals. The protocol was immunoSEQ multiplex PCR, while the TCRdb copy is restricted to in-frame clones and leaves out a portion. This repertoire shows more than 400,000 clones, around 73% found once; its top ten account for more than 10%. Sequencing used PBMCs. The receptors derive from a woman in her forties in good health. Some clones in this sample may be carry-over from other donors' samples.

This clone was detected many times. This chain joins TRBV19 and TRBJ2-3; D is possibly TRBD2 (6 bases). Per the germline V gene, CDR1 is LNHDA and CDR2 is SQIVND (reference sequence). This CDR3 spans 14 amino acids. The V end was cut by 5 bases, the J end by 4 bases, with 13 bases between. The CDR3 protein is CASSVWEAPDTQYF. CDR3 nucleotides: TGTGCCAGTAGTGTGTGGGAGGCCCCAGATACGCAGTATTTT.

This clone was detected only once. The genes are TRBV7-2 and TRBJ2-7; 9 bases align to TRBD1. Germline lookup yields CDR1 SGHTA and CDR2 FQGNSA. This CDR3 has 13 amino acids. V trimming: 6 bases; J trimming: 7 bases; junction bases outside the gene matches: 7. The CDR3 reads CASSLQGAREQYF. In nucleotides, the CDR3 is TGTGCCAGCAGTTTACAGGGGGCGCGGGAGCAGTACTTC.

A word on this clone: The same CDR3 can be traced to other DNA sequences in this sample. This chain joins TRBV15 and TRBJ2-2; 7 bases align to TRBD1. This CDR3 has 15 residues. Losses at the gene ends were 0 bases for V and 5 bases for J; bases not matched to a gene: 3. Germline V gives CDR1 LNHNV, CDR2 YYDKDF (reference sequence). CDR3 DNA: TGTGCCACCAGCAGAGACGACAGGGAGACCGGGGAGCTGTTTTTT. Translated, it gives CATSRDDRETGELFF.

For this clone: Germline and junction disagree at one end, which may indicate a read error. The V and J genes are TRBV15 and TRBJ1-1; D remains unclear. This CDR3 contains 14 residues. The V gene's germline CDR1 is LNHNV and CDR2 YYDKDF (reference sequence). CDR3 protein: CATSRGRVGTEALF. The DNA of the CDR3 is TGTGCCACCAGCAGAGGGAGGGTTGGCACTGAAGCTCTCTTT.

A few counts support this clone. The chain carries TRBV11-2 and TRBJ2-7; D is perhaps TRBD2 (6 bases). CDR3 size: 14 residues. Trimming took off 2 bases at V and 7 bases at J, with 15 bases between the two ends. CDR1 SGHAT and CDR2 FQNNGV come from the germline V gene. The CDR3 bases are TGTGCCAGCAGCTTATTGGGCAGGGAGGAGGAGCAGTACTTC. It encodes CASSLLGREEEQYF.

This chain uses TRBV27 with TRBJ1-2; D is possibly TRBD1 (5 bases). Germline values: CDR1 MNHEY, CDR2 SMNVEV (reference sequence). V lost 4 bases and J lost 4, with 13 bases in between. CDR3 length: 14 residues. CDR3 sequence reads: CASSSPGTSYGYTF. The CDR3 DNA reads TGTGCCAGCAGTTCCCCCGGGACTTCCTATGGCTACACCTTC.

The chain is built from TRBV30 and TRBJ2-1; TRBD2 matches 10 bases. Germline V gene sequence: CDR1 GTSNPN, CDR2 SVGIG (reference sequence). V shed 5 bases and J 4 bases; nucleotides not matched to a gene: 14. The length of the CDR3 is 17 residues. CDR3 in amino acids: CAWGGKAGGPGYNEQFF. The CDR3 nucleotides are TGTGCCTGGGGAGGCAAAGCGGGAGGGCCGGGATACAATGAGCAGTTCTTC.

The genes are TRBV29-1 and TRBJ2-5, with D tentatively TRBD1 (7 bases). The end of the DNA fits TRBJ2-7 better, so the J call may be wrong. Per germline, CDR1 SQVTM and CDR2 ANQGSEA. This CDR3 has 14 residues. The CDR3 sequence: CSVQKEGAMDEQYF. The CDR3, as DNA: TGCAGCGTGCAAAAGGAGGGGGCGATGGACGAGCAGTACTTC.

The chain has TRBV6-6 and TRBJ2-5; TRBD1 aligns across 8 bases. This CDR3 has 13 residues. Germline assignment: CDR1 MNHNY and CDR2 SVGAGI (reference sequence). The V segment lost 8 bases and the J segment 5 bases; nucleotides outside the gene matches: 7. CDR3 in amino acids: CASAGGAKETQYF. CDR3 bases: TGTGCCAGCGCAGGGGGCGCGAAGGAGACCCAGTACTTC.

This clone has just one count. The chain has TRBV28 and TRBJ1-1, with unresolved D. CDR3 length: 17 amino acids. Per germline, CDR1 MDHEN and CDR2 SYDVKM. V lost 5 bases to trimming and J lost 3 bases, with 22 bases between them. CDR3 nucleotides: TGTGCCAGCAGTGACCGCAATCGACACTCTGTCGACACTGAAGCTTTCTTT. Translation: CASSDRNRHSVDTEAFF.

The V and J genes are TRBV7-6 and TRBJ1-5; D not resolved. V was shortened by 2 bases and J by 7 bases, with 6 bases between the two germline ends. From germline, CDR1 is SGHVS and CDR2 FNYEAQ. CDR3 length equals 12 residues. In DNA form, the CDR3 reads TGTGCCAGCAGCTTACCGGGCCAGCCCCAGCATTTT. The encoded protein is CASSLPGQPQHF.

The chain uses TRBV2 and TRBJ1-5; D is possibly TRBD1 (6 bases). Trimming shortened V by 7 bases and J by 1 base, and 8 bases separated the two germline ends. Germline V CDR1 and CDR2: SNHLY, FYNNEI. The CDR3 has 13 amino acids. The CDR3 coding sequence is TGTGCCAGCAAGGGGGGAAGCAATCAGCCCCAGCATTTT. Residues: CASKGGSNQPQHF.

A few counts support this clone. V gene TRBV6-1 combines with J gene TRBJ1-6; D unresolved. The germline V and J ends were trimmed by 10 bases and 5 bases, with 12 bases remaining between them. The germline V gene has CDR1 MNHNS and CDR2 SASEGT. This CDR3 comprises 13 residues. DNA of the CDR3: TGTGCCAACGGCGGACGGGATAATTCACCCCTCCACTTT. It encodes CANGGRDNSPLHF.